This TCR beta chain was identified in a study of cytomegalovirus exposure and HLA in healthy donors. Study in general: The same platform was used for the approximately 120 validation repertoires as for the 650 to 800 first-cohort repertoires, as reported in a later analysis.

General observations from the study: It was confirmed in vitro that three of the CMV-associated chains were specific for CMV antigens. The dataset shows that most TCR sequences were rare, while some public TCRs occurred in many donors. The study labeled 164 TCR beta chains cytomegalovirus-associated.

The repertoire was sequenced with immunoSEQ multiplex PCR; TCRdb's copy has only in-frame clones and lacks some. The profile covers 200,000 to 300,000 clones, with around nine tenths appearing a single time and 2.6% taken by the ten largest. As regards this clone: The target antigen is unknown.

V lost 4 bases and J lost 9, with 13 bases in between. From germline, CDR1 is KGHSH and CDR2 LQKENI. The CDR3 has 13 amino acids. The sequence was collected from a man in his late teens or twenties in good health and CMV-seronegative. The sequencing sample was made of PBMCs. The chain employs TRBV18 and TRBJ2-1; D not resolved. The CDR3, as DNA: TGTGCCAGCTCACTACCGCTTACATCTGAGCAGTTCTTC. Its translation is CASSLPLTSEQFF.